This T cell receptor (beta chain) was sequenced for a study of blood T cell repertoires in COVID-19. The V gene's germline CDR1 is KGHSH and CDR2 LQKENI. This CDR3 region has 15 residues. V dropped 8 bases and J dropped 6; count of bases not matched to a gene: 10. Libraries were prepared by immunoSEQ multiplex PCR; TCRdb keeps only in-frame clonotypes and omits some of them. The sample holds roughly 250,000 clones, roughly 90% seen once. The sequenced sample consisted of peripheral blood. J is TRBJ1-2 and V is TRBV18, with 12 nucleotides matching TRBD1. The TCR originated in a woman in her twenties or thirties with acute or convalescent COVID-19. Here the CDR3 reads CASNNPGQGADGYTF. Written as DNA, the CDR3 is TGTGCCAGCAATAACCCGGGACAGGGGGCTGATGGCTACACCTTC.